This TCR beta chain was sequenced for a study of post-analysis software for immune sequencing data. With 5 bases removed from V and 4 bases from J, the gap between germline ends came to 16 bases. There are 15 residues in the CDR3. Germline values: CDR1 SGHTA, CDR2 FQGNSA. Unique-molecular-identifier-tagged TCR beta cDNA libraries were used. Using its own MiXCR run on the PCR reads, TCRdb lists one record per CDR3 protein. The sample contains approximately 260,000 distinct CDR3 sequences, 36% of which appear only once. With respect to this clonotype: Its antigen is not known.

Overall study results and limits: Patients carried 5 or 6 TRBV segments more frequently than controls did, and TRBV5-6, TRBV5-1 and TRBV20-1 were among them.

The sequence derives from a girl aged 10 to 17 with multiple sclerosis. The sequenced material came from blood. V and J are TRBV7-2 and TRBJ2-3; a possible D gene is TRBD1 (6 bases). The CDR3 loop reads CASSSRARGADTQYF. The CDR3 nucleotides are TGTGCCAGCAGCAGTCGGGCCAGGGGAGCAGATACGCAGTATTTT.